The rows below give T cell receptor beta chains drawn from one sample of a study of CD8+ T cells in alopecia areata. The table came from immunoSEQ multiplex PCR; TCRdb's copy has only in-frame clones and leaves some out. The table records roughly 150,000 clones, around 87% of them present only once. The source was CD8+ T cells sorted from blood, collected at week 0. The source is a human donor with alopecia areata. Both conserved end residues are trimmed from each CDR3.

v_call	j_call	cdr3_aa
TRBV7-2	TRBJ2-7	ASSLYLGGEQY
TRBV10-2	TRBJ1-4	ASTPGIGGNEKLF
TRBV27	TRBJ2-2	ASRGGNTNTGELF
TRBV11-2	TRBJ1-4	ASSFRQGGHEKLF
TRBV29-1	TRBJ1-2	SVDDYGYT
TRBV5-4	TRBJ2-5	ASTTREGSQETQY
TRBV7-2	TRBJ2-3	ASSPPGQKNTQY
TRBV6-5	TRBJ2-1	ASSYGVEGFNEQF
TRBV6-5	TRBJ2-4	ASSYEREGLSLEY
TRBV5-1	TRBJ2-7	ASSQDYEQY
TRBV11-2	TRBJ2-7	ASSSSYEQY
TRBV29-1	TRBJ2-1	SVGQGVGNEQF
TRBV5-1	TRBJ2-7	ASSLDGPPSYEQY
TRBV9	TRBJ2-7	ASSGPLKGEQY
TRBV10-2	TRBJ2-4	ASSDAFETGTSVAKNIQY
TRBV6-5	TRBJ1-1	AIRGGTEAF
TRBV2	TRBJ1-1	ASSAVSAGEAF
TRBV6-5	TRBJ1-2	ASSYSGDSDYGYT